The entry below gives a single T cell receptor beta chain sequence along with its context. Antigen unknown. The data derive from a study of tumor-infiltrating lymphocytes in primary liver carcinoma. Study as a whole: Sample yields, roughly 3.65 to 8 million productive TCRbeta reads, were similar across the tissue types.

Findings and caveats of the study: Less overlap was seen in tumor-adjacent and tumor-blood pairs than in tumor region pairs. Tumors had a top-250-clone fraction that was significantly higher than blood (p = 0.039).

This CDR3 comprises 15 residues. Germline-derived CDR1 and CDR2 are MDHEN and SYDVKM. The V segment lost 3 bases and the J segment 6 bases; nucleotides outside the gene matches: 6. Germline DNA was also extracted, with blood RNA taken from unsorted whole blood. Those patients suffered from chronic HBV infection and were treatment-naive. Reverse transcription of 500 to 650 ng total RNA with a constant-region primer produced TCR beta cDNA. Investigators got TCR beta libraries out of three nested multiplex PCR rounds, done with slightly modified ARM-PCR. TRBV1-TRBV30 forward and Cbeta reverse primers drove the first two approximately 10-cycle rounds. TCRdb re-derived calls from the multiplex PCR reads in MiXCR, one entry per CDR3 protein. The data contain 310,000 or so distinct CDR3 sequences, 65% of them singletons.

The receptor was isolated from a man aged 40-49 years with primary liver carcinoma and hepatitis B virus infection. The sequenced sample consisted of peripheral blood. V and J are TRBV28 and TRBJ2-7; 12 bases agree with TRBD2. CDR3 DNA sequence: TGTGCCAGCAGTTTGACTAGCGGGAGTCTGATCGAGCAGTACTTC. Amino acids: CASSLTSGSLIEQYF.